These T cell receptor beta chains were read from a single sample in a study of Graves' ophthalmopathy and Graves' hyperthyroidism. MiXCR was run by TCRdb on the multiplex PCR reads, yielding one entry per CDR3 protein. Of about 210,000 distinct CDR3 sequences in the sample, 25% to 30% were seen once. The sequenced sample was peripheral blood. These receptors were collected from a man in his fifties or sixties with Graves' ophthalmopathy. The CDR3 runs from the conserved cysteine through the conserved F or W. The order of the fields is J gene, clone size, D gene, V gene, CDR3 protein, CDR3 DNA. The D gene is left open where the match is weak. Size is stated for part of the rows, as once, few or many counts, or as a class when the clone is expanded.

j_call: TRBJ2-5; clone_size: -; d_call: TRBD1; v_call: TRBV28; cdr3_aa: CASSKSGTGREGTQYF; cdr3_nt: TGTGCCAGCAGTAAATCCGGGACAGGGCGAGAGGGGACCCAGTACTTC
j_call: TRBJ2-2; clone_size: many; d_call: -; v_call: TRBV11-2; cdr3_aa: CASSSQTGPISVGELFF; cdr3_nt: TGTGCCAGCAGCTCCCAGACAGGTCCTATCTCCGTCGGGGAGCTGTTTTTT
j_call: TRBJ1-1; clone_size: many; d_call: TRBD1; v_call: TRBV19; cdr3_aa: CASSIALSTGRPEAFF; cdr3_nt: TGTGCCAGTAGTATCGCCCTCTCGACAGGGAGACCTGAAGCTTTCTTT
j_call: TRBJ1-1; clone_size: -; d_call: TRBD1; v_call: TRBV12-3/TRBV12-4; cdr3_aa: CASSFLGTGSLGTEAFF; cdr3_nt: TGTGCCAGCAGTTTTTTGGGGACAGGGTCGCTAGGAACTGAAGCTTTCTTT
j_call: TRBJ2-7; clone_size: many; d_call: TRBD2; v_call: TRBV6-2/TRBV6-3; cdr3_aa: CASREGLAGGSYEQYF; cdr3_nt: TGTGCCAGCAGGGAAGGACTAGCGGGAGGATCCTACGAGCAGTACTTC
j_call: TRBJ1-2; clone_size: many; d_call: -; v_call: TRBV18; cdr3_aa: CASSPENYGYTF; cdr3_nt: TGTGCCAGCTCACCAGAGAACTATGGCTACACCTTC
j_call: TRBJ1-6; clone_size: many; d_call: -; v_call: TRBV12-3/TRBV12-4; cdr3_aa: CASSATANNSPLHF; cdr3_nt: TGTGCCAGCTCCGCCACAGCGAATAATTCACCCCTCCACTTT
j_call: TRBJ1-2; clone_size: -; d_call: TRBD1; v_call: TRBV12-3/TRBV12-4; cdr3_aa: CASGDRFNYGYTF; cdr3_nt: TGTGCCAGCGGGGACAGATTTAACTATGGCTACACCTTC
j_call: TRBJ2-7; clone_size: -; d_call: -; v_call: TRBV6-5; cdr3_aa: CASNSRYSYEQYF; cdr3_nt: TGTGCCAGCAATTCGCGGTACTCCTACGAGCAGTACTTC
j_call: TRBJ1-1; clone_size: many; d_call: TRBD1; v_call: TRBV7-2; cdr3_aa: CASSYGTGAGVEAFF; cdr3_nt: TGTGCCAGCAGCTACGGGACAGGGGCCGGGGTTGAAGCTTTCTTT
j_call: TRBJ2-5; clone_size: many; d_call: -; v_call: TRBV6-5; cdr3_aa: CASSYSFGETQYF; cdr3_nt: TGTGCCAGCAGTTACTCGTTTGGAGAGACCCAGTACTTC
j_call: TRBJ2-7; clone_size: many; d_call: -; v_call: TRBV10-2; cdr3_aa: CASSDYDWTPDF; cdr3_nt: TGCGCCAGCAGTGATTACGATTGGACGCCGGACTTC
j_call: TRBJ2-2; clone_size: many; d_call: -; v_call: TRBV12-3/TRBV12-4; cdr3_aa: CASSPGGTGELFF; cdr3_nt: TGTGCCAGCAGCCCCGGGGGCACCGGGGAGCTGTTTTTT
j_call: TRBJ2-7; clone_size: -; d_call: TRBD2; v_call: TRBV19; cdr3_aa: CASTISGRQVYEQYF; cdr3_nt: TGTGCCAGTACCATTAGCGGGAGGCAGGTATACGAGCAGTACTTC
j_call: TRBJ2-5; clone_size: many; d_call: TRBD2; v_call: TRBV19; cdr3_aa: CATSASGRETQYF; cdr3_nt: TGTGCCACCTCGGCTAGCGGGAGGGAGACCCAGTACTTC
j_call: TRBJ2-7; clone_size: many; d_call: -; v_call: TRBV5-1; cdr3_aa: CASSLSRYEQYF; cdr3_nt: TGCGCCAGCAGCTTGAGCCGCTACGAGCAGTACTTC
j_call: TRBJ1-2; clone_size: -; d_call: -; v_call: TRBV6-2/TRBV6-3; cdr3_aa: CASIDSTNYGYTF; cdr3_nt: TGTGCCAGCATCGACAGCACTAACTATGGCTACACCTTC
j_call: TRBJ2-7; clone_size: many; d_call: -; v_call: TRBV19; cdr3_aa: CASSNRPHYEQYF; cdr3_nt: TGTGCCAGTAGTAATAGGCCCCACTACGAGCAGTACTTC
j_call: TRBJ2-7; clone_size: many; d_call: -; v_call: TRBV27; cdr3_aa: CASSDFAGGLEEQYF; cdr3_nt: TGTGCCAGCAGTGACTTCGCAGGGGGACTTGAGGAGCAGTACTTC
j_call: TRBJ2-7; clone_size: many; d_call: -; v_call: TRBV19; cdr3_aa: CASSMGPEQYF; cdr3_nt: TGTGCCAGTAGTATGGGTCCCGAGCAGTACTTC
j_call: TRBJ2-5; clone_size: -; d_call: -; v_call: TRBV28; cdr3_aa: CASSLNGQRETQYF; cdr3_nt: TGTGCCAGCAGCCTCAACGGACAGAGAGAGACCCAGTACTTC
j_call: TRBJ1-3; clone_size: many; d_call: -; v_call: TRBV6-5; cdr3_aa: CASMPRNPGSGNTIYF; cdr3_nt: TGTGCCAGCATGCCGAGGAACCCGGGCTCTGGAAACACCATATATTTT
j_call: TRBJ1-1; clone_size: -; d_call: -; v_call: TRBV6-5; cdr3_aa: CASSYDSRVNTEAFF; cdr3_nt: TGTGCCAGCAGTTACGACAGCCGGGTGAACACTGAAGCTTTCTTT
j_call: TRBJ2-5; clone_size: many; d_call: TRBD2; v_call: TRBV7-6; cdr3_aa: CASSSPGAGPEETQYF; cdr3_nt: TGTGCCAGCAGCAGTCCAGGAGCGGGACCCGAAGAGACCCAGTACTTC
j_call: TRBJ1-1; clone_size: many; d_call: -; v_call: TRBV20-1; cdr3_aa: CSARRTDYTEAFF; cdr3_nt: TGCAGTGCTCGTCGGACAGACTACACTGAAGCTTTCTTT
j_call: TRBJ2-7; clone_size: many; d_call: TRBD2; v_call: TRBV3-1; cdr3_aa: CASSPGLEVQYF; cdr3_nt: TGTGCCAGCAGCCCTGGACTAGAAGTGCAGTACTTC
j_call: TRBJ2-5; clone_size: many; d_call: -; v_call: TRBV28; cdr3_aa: CASSSRGTLETQYF; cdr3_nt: TGTGCCAGCAGTTCTCGCGGTACCTTGGAGACCCAGTACTTC
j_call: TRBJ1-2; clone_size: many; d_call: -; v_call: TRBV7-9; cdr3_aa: CASSLNGVPGNYGYTF; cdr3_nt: TGTGCCAGCAGCTTAAACGGGGTCCCGGGTAACTATGGCTACACCTTC
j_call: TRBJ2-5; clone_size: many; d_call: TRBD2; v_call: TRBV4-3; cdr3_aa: CASSLNIRTSGPPGAQYF; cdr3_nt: TGCGCCAGCAGCCTAAATATTAGGACTAGCGGGCCGCCCGGGGCCCAGTACTTC
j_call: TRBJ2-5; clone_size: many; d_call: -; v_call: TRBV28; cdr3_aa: CASRTPGRSKETQYF; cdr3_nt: TGTGCCAGCAGGACCCCGGGCCGGTCAAAAGAGACCCAGTACTTC
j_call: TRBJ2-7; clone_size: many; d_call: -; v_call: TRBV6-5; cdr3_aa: CASRASGDGEQYF; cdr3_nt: TGTGCCAGCAGGGCTAGTGGGGATGGCGAGCAGTACTTC
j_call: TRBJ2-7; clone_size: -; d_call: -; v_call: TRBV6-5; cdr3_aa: CASSYPGRDEQHF; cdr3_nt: TGTGCCAGCAGTTACCCTGGACGGGACGAGCAGCACTTC
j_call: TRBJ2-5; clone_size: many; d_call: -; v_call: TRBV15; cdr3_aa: CATSRDSGYNQETQYF; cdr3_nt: TGTGCCACCAGCAGAGATTCGGGATATAACCAAGAGACCCAGTACTTC
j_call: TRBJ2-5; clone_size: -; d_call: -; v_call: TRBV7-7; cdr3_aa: CASSPRGAVGETQYF; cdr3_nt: TGTGCTAGCAGCCCCCGGGGGGCAGTCGGAGAGACCCAGTACTTC
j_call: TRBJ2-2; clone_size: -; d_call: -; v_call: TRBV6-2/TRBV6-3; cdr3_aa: CASNAQGTGELFF; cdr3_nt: TGTGCCAGCAACGCCCAGGGGACCGGGGAGCTGTTTTTT
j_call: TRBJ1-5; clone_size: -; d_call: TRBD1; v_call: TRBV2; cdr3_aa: CASSLSGRGRGQPQHF; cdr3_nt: TGTGCCAGCAGCTTATCGGGCAGGGGGCGAGGGCAGCCCCAGCATTTT
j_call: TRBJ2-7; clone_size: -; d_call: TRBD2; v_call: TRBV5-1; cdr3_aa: CASSLWDLGLAGGNEQYF; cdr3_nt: TGCGCCAGCAGCTTGTGGGACCTTGGGCTAGCGGGAGGTAACGAGCAGTACTTC
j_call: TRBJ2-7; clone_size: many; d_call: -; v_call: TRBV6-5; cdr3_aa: CASGDSYEQYF; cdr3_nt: TGTGCCAGTGGGGACTCCTACGAGCAGTACTTC
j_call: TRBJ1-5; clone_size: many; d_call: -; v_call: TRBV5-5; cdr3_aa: CASSLLSDQPQHF; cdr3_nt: TGTGCCAGCAGCTTGTTGAGTGATCAGCCCCAGCATTTT
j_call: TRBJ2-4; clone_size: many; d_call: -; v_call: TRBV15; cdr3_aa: CATSRDDNKNIQYF; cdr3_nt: TGTGCCACCAGCAGAGATGACAACAAAAACATTCAGTACTTC
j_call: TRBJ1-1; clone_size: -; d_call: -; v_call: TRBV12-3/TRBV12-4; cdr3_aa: CASSLFGRREAFF; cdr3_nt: TGTGCCAGCAGTTTATTCGGGAGAAGGGAAGCTTTCTTT
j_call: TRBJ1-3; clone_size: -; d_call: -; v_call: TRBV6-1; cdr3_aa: CASRSRATIYF; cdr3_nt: TGTGCCAGCAGATCAAGGGCCACCATATATTTT
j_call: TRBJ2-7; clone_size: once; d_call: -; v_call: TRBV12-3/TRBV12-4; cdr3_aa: CASTSQEVNYEQYF; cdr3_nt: TGTGCCAGCACGAGTCAGGAGGTGAACTACGAGCAGTACTTC
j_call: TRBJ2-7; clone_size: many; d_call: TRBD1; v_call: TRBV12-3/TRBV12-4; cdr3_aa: CASSPSGTGDYEQYF; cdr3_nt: TGTGCCAGCAGCCCCTCCGGGACAGGGGACTACGAGCAGTACTTC
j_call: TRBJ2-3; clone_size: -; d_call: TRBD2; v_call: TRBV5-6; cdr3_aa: CASSPLAGPSTDTQYF; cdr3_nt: TGTGCCAGCAGCCCACTAGCGGGGCCTAGCACAGATACGCAGTATTTT
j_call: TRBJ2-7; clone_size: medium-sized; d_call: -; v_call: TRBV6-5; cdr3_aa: CASTFAYEQYF; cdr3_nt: TGTGCCAGCACGTTTGCCTACGAGCAGTACTTC
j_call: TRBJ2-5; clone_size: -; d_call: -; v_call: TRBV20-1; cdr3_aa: CSALTQGSRWTQYF; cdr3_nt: TGCAGTGCCTTAACACAGGGTTCAAGATGGACCCAGTACTTC
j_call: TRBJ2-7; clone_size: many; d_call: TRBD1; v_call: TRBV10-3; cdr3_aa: CAISPGQGLYEQYF; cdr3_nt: TGTGCCATCAGCCCGGGACAGGGACTTTACGAGCAGTACTTC
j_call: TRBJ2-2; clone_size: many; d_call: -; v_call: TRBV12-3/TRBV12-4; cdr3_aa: CASSFRSTGELFF; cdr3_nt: TGTGCCAGCAGTTTCAGGAGCACCGGGGAGCTGTTTTTT
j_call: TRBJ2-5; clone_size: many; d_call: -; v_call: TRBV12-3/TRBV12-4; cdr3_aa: CASTPRGPGKKTQYF; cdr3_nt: TGTGCCAGCACTCCCCGTGGGCCGGGAAAAAAGACCCAGTACTTC
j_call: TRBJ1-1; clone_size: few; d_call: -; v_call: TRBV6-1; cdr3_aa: CASIAAPIIEAFF; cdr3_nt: TGTGCCAGCATAGCAGCGCCTATAATTGAAGCTTTCTTT
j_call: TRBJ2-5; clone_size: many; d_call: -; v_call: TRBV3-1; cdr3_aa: CASSQFLQATQYF; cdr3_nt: TGTGCCAGCAGCCAATTCCTGCAAGCGACCCAGTACTTC
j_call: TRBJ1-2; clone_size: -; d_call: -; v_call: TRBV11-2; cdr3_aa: CASSFVRDLGAYGYTF; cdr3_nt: TGTGCCAGCAGCTTCGTCCGGGACCTAGGGGCCTATGGCTACACCTTC
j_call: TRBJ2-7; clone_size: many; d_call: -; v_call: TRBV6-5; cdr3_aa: CASSNPARDGSYEQYF; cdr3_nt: TGTGCCAGCAGTAACCCCGCCCGGGACGGATCCTACGAGCAGTACTTC
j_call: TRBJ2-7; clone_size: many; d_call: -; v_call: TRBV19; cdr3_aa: CASSISPQRERSSYEQYF; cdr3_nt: TGTGCCAGTAGTATAAGCCCCCAGAGGGAGAGGAGCTCCTACGAGCAGTACTTC
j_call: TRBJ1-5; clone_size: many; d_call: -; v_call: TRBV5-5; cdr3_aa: CASSLEGGTQPQHF; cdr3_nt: TGTGCCAGCAGCTTGGAAGGAGGGACTCAGCCCCAGCATTTT
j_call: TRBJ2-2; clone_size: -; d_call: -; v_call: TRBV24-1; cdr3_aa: CATSGVSTGRTGELFF; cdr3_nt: TGTGCCACCAGTGGAGTTAGCACAGGGCGCACCGGGGAGCTGTTTTTT